This T cell receptor beta chain was found in a study of T-cell reconstitution after alpha-beta-depleted transplantation in children. Preparing the TCRbeta library involved the use of unique molecular identifiers. Via MiXCR, TCRdb re-called the PCR reads, giving one row per CDR3 protein. The table has roughly 300,000 distinct CDR3 sequences, about 9.4% seen once. The CDR3 is 14 amino acids. Germline CDR1 and CDR2: MNHNS and SASEGT. J lost 10 bases, V lost 7 bases, and 13 bases had no gene match. The source is a human donor who donated a stem cell graft to a child with acute lymphoblastic leukemia. The V gene is TRBV6-1, the J gene TRBJ2-1, with 7 positions matching TRBD2. The specimen was PBMCs from the stem cell graft donor, collected from the stem cell graft. The CDR3 coding sequence is TGTGCCAGCAAGACGGCGGGAGAGGGGAACGAGCAGTTCTTC. Protein: CASKTAGEGNEQFF.